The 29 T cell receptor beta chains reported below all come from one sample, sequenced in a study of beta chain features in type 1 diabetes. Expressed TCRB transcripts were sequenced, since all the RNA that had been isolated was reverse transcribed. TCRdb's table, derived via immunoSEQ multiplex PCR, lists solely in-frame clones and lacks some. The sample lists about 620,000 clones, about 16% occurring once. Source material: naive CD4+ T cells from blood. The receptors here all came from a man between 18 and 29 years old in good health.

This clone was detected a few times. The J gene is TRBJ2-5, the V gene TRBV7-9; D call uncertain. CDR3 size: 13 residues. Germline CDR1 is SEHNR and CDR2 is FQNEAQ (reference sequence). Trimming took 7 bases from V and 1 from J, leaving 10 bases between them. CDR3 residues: CASTRTLQETQYF. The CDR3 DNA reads TGTGCCAGCACCAGGACGCTCCAAGAGACCCAGTACTTC.

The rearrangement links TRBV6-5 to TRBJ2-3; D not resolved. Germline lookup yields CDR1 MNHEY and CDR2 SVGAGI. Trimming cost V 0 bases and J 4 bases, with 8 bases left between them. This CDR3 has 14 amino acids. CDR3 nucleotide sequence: TGTGCCAGCAGTTACTCCCCGCGATCAGATACGCAGTATTTT. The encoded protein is CASSYSPRSDTQYF.

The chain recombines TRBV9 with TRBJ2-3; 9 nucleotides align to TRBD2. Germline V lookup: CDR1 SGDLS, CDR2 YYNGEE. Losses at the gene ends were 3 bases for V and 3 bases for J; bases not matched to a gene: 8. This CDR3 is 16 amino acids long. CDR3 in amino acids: CASSAQRGASTDTQYF. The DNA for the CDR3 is TGTGCCAGCAGCGCCCAGCGGGGGGCATCTACAGATACGCAGTATTTT. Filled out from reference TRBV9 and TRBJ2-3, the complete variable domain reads DSGVTQTPKHLITATGQRVTLRCSPRSGDLSVYWYQQSLDQGLQFLIQYYNGEERAKGNILERFSAQQFPDLHSELNLSSLELGDSALYFCASSAQRGASTDTQYFGPGTRLTVL.

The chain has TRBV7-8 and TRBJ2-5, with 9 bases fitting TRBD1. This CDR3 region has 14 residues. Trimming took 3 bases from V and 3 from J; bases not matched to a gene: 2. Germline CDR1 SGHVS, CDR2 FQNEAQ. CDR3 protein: CASSFGQGKETQYF. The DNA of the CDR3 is TGTGCCAGCAGCTTTGGACAGGGGAAAGAGACCCAGTACTTC. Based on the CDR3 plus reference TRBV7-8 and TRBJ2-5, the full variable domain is GAGVSQSPRYKVAKRGQDVALRCDPISGHVSLFWYQQALGQGPEFLTYFQNEAQLDKSGLPSDRFFAERPEGSVSTLKIQRTQQEDSAVYLCASSFGQGKETQYFGPGTRLLVL.

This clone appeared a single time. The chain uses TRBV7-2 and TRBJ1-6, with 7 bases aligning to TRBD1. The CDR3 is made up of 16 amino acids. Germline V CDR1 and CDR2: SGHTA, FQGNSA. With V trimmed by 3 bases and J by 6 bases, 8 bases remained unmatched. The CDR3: CASSFGTAFSNSPLHF. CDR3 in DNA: TGTGCCAGCAGCTTTGGGACAGCTTTCTCTAATTCACCCCTCCACTTT. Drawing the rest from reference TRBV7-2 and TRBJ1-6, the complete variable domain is GAGVSQSPSNKVTEKGKDVELRCDPISGHTALYWYRQSLGQGLEFLIYFQGNSAPDKSGLPSDRFSAERTGGSVSTLTIQRTQQEDSAVYLCASSFGTAFSNSPLHFGNGTRLTVT.

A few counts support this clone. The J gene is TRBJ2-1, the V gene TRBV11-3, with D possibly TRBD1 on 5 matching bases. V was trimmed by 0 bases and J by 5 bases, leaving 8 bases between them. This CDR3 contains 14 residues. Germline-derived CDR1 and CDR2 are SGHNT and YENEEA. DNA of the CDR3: TGTGCCAGCAGCTTAGATCGCAGGGACAATGAGCAGTTCTTC. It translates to CASSLDRRDNEQFF. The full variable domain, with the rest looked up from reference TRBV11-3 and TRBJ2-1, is EAGVVQSPRYKIIEKKQPVAFWCNPISGHNTLYWYLQNLGQGPELLIRYENEEAVDDSQLPKDRFSAERLKGVDSTLKIQPAELGDSAVYLCASSLDRRDNEQFFGPGTRLTVL.

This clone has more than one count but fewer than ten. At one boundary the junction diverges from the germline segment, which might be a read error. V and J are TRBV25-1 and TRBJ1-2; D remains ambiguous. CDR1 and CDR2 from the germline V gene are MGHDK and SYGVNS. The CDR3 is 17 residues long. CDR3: CASSESGITLLNFGYTF. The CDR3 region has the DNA TGTGCCAGCAGTGAATCTGGGATTACCCTACTTAACTTTGGCTACACCTTC.

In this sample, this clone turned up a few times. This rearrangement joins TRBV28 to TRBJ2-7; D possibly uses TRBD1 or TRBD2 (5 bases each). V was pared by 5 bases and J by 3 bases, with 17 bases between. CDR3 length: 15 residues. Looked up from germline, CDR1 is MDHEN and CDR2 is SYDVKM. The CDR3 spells CASSEVSGRDYEQYF. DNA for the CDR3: TGTGCCAGCAGTGAGGTATCAGGGAGAGACTACGAGCAGTACTTC.

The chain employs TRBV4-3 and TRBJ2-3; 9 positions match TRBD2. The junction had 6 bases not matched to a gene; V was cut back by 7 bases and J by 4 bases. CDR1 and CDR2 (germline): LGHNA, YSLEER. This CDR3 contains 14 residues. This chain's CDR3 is CASTTAGGADTQYF. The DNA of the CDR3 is TGCGCCAGCACAACAGCGGGGGGAGCAGATACGCAGTATTTT.

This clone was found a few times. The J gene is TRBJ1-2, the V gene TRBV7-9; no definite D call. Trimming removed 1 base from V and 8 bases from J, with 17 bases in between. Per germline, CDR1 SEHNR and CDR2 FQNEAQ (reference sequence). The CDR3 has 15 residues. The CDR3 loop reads CASSLVREGLGGYTF. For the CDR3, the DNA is TGTGCCAGCAGCTTAGTAAGAGAAGGCCTTGGGGGCTACACCTTC.

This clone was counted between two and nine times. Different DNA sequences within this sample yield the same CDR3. CDR3 DNA: TGTGCCAGCAGCAAGGGGGGACAGGGAGGTGGCTACACCTTC. Translating it yields CASSKGGQGGGYTF. The chain couples TRBV21-1 to TRBJ1-2; the D segment call TRBD1 is taken from the table without a DNA check. TRBV21-1 is a pseudogene locus. The CDR3 sequence is 14 residues long.

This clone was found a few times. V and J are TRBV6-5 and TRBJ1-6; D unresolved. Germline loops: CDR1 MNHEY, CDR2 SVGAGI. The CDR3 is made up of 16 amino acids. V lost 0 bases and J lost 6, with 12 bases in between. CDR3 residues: CASSYSSGFGNSPLHF. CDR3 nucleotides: TGTGCCAGCAGTTACTCGAGTGGGTTCGGTAATTCACCCCTCCACTTT.

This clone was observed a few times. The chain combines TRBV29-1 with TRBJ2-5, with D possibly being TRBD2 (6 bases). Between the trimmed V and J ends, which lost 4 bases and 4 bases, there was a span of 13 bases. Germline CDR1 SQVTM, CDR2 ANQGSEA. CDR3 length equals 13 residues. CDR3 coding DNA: TGCAGCGTTGTTCGGCAGGGAGGAGAGACCCAGTACTTC. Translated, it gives CSVVRQGGETQYF.

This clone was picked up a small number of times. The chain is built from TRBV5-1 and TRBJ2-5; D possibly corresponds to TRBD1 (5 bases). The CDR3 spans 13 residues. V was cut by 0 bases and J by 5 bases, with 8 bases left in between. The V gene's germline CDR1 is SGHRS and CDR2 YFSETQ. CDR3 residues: CASSLDRPETQYF. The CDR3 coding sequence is TGCGCCAGCAGCTTGGACAGGCCCGAGACCCAGTACTTC.

The CDR3 region is CASSLDRTDTEAFF. CDR3 in DNA: TGTGCCAGCAGCTTAGACAGGACGGACACTGAAGCTTTCTTT. The chain employs TRBV7-8 and TRBJ1-1, with D perhaps TRBD1 (5 bases). The V and J ends lost 1 base and 3 bases respectively, with 9 bases between them. This CDR3 has 14 amino acids. Germline CDR1 SGHVS, CDR2 FQNEAQ.

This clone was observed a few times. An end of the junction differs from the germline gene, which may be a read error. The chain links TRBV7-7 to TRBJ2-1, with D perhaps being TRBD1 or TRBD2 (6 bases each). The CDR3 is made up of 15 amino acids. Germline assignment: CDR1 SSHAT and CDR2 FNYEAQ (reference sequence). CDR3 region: CASSLGGGTYNEQFF. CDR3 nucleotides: TGTGCTAGCAGCTTAGGAGGGGGGACGTACAATGAGCAGTTCTTC.

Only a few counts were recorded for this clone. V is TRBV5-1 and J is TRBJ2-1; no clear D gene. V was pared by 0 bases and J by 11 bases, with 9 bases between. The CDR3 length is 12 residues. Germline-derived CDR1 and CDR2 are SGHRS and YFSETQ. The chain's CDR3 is CASSLDFGKQFF. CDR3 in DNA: TGCGCCAGCAGCTTGGATTTTGGGAAGCAGTTCTTC.

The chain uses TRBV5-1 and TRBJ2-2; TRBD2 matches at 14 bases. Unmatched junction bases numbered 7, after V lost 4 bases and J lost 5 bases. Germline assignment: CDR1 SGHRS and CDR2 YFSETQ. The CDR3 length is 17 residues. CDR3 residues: CASSPGLAGVATGELFF. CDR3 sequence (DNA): TGCGCCAGCAGCCCGGGACTAGCGGGAGTTGCAACCGGGGAGCTGTTTTTT.

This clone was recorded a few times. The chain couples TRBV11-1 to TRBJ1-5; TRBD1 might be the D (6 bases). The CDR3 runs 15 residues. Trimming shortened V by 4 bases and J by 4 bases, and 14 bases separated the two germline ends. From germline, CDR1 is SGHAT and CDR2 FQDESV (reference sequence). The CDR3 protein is CASSSDRYGNQPQHF. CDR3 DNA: TGTGCCAGCAGCTCTGACAGGTATGGGAATCAGCCCCAGCATTTT.

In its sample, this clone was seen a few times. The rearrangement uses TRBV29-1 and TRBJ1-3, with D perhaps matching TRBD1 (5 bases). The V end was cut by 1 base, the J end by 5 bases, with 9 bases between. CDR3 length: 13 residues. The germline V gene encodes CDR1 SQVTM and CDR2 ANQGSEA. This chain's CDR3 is CSVEGTFRNTIYF. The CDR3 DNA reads TGCAGCGTTGAAGGGACATTCCGAAACACCATATATTTT. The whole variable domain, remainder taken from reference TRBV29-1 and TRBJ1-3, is SAVISQKPSRDICQRGTSLTIQCQVDSQVTMMFWYRQQPGQSLTLIATANQGSEATYESGFVIDKFPISRPNLTFSTLTVSNMSPEDSSIYLCSVEGTFRNTIYFGEGSWLTVV.

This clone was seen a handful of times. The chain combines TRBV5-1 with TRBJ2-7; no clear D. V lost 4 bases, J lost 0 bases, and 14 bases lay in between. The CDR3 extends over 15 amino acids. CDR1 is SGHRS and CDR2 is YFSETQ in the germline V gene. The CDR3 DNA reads TGCGCCAGCAGCCTCTTGCGTCCAAGCTCCTACGAGCAGTACTTC. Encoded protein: CASSLLRPSSYEQYF.

This CDR3 is CASLVGPNTGELFF. The CDR3, as DNA: TGTGCCAGCCTCGTCGGACCAAACACCGGGGAGCTGTTTTTT. The chain uses TRBV7-3 and TRBJ2-2, with D unresolved. V was clipped by 8 bases and J by 2 bases, with 12 bases between them. The CDR3 length is 14 residues. The germline CDR1 and CDR2 sequences are SGHTA and FQGTGA.

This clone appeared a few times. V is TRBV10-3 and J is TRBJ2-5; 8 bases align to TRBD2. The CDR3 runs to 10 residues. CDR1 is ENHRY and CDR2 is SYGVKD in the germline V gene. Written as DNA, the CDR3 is TGTGCTTGCGGGGGGGAGACCCAGTACTTC. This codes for CACGGETQYF.

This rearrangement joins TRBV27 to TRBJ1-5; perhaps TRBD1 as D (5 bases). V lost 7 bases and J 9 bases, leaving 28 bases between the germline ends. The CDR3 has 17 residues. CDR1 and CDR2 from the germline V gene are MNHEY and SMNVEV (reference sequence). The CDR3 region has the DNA TGTGCCAGCACCACTTTAATACGGGCCAAAAGGGGTACGCCCCAGCATTTT. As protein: CASTTLIRAKRGTPQHF.

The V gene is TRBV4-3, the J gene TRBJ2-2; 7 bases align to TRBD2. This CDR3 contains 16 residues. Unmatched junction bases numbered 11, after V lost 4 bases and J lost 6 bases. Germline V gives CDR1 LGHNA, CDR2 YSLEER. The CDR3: CASSPKWTSSPGELFF. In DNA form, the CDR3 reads TGCGCCAGCAGCCCCAAGTGGACTAGTTCCCCCGGGGAGCTGTTTTTT.

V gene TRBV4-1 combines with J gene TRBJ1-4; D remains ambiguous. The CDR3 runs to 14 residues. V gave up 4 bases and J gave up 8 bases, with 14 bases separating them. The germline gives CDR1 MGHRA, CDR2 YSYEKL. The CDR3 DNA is TGCGCCAGCAGCCGCGGAGGGTTGGGCGAAAAACTGTTTTTT. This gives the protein CASSRGGLGEKLFF.

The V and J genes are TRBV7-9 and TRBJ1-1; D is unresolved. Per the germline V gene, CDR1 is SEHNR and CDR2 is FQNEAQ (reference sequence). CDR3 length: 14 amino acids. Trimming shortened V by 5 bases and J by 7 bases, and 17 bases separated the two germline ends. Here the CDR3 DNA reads TGTGCCAGCAGCGCGCGGACCGTGGAGGGTGAAGCTTTCTTT. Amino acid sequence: CASSARTVEGEAFF.

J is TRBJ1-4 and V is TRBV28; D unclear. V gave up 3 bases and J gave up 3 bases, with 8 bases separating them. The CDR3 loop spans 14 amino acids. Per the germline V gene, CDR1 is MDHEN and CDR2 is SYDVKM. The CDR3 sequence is CASSFSSSNEKLFF. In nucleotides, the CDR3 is TGTGCCAGCAGTTTTTCGAGTTCTAATGAAAAACTGTTTTTT.

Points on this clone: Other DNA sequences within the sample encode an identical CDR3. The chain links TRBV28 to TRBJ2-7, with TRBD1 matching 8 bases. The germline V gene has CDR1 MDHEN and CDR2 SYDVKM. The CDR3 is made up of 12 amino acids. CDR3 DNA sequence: TGTGCTTCCGGGACAGGCTCTTACGAGCAGTACTTC. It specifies CASGTGSYEQYF.